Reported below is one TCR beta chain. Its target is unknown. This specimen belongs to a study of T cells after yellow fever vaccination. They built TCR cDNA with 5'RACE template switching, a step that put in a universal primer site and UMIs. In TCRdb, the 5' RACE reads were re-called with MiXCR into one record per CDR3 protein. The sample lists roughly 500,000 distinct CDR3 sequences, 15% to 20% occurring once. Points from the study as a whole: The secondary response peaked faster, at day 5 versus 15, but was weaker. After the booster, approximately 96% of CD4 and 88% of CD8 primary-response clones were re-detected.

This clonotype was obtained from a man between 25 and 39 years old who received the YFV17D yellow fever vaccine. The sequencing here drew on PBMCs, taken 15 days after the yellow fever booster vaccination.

The CDR3 reads CASRPDRGLQETQYF. The DNA of the CDR3 is TGTGCCAGCAGGCCGGACAGGGGGCTTCAAGAGACCCAGTACTTC. J is TRBJ2-5 and V is TRBV27; 11 nucleotides line up with TRBD1. Germline CDR1 and CDR2: MNHEY and SMNVEV (reference sequence). The CDR3 is 15 amino acids. With V trimmed by 6 bases and J by 2 bases, 5 bases remained unmatched.